This TCR beta chain appears in the sequencing data of a study of blood T cell repertoires in COVID-19. Germline V gives CDR1 MNHEY, CDR2 SMNVEV (reference sequence). This CDR3 spans 15 amino acids. Trimming removed 6 bases from V and 5 bases from J; junction bases left unmatched: 6. Sequencing was performed with immunoSEQ multiplex PCR; in TCRdb, only in-frame clones are kept and a portion is missing. The sample lists some 210,000 clones, more than 70% seen once, with less than 7.5% in the top ten. The TCR comes from a middle-aged woman who had recovered from COVID-19. This chain uses TRBV27 with TRBJ2-5, with 13 bases aligning to TRBD2. Sequencing was carried out using peripheral blood. The chain's CDR3 is CASRELAGGPETQYF. CDR3 nucleotide sequence: TGTGCCAGCAGGGAACTAGCGGGAGGGCCGGAGACCCAGTACTTC.